This TCR beta chain emerged from a study of T cells after yellow fever vaccination. Study conclusions and caveats: Detected again after the booster were most primary-vaccination clones, at about 96% CD4 and 70% to 90% CD8.

On this clonotype itself: Its antigen remains unknown.

Per the germline V gene, CDR1 is DFQATT and CDR2 is SNEGSKA (reference sequence). V was pared by 6 bases and J by 5 bases, with 10 bases of the junction left unmatched. This CDR3 is 15 amino acids long. Via MiXCR, TCRdb re-called the 5' RACE reads, giving one row per CDR3 protein. In the table there are hundreds of thousands of distinct CDR3 sequences, 9% to 15% of which are singletons. This chain connects TRBV20-1 to TRBJ2-7; 13 nucleotides agree with TRBD2. Sequencing used PBMCs, obtained on the day of the yellow fever booster vaccination. This receptor was obtained from a man younger than 40 who received the YFV17D yellow fever vaccine. CDR3 bases: TGCAGTGCCAGGGGGACTAGCGGGAATCGCGACGAGCAGTACTTC. It translates to CSARGTSGNRDEQYF.